This T cell receptor (beta chain) was obtained from a study of cytomegalovirus exposure and HLA in healthy donors. Germline-derived CDR1 and CDR2 are MNHEY and SVGAGI. V gave up 6 bases and J gave up 5 bases, with 19 bases separating them. The CDR3 is 15 residues long. The PCR used 60 Vbeta and 13 Jbeta primers. Profiled with immunoSEQ multiplex PCR; TCRdb holds only in-frame clones, not every one. This table has tens of thousands of clones, approximately 90% appearing once. Input material: PBMCs. The chain is built from TRBV6-5 and TRBJ2-5; possibly TRBD2 for D (5 bases). This TCR was sampled from a woman under 30 in good health and CMV-seronegative. CDR3 bases: TGTGCCAGCAGACTGGGTGGGAGAAGGCAGGAGACCCAGTACTTC. This translates into CASRLGGRRQETQYF.